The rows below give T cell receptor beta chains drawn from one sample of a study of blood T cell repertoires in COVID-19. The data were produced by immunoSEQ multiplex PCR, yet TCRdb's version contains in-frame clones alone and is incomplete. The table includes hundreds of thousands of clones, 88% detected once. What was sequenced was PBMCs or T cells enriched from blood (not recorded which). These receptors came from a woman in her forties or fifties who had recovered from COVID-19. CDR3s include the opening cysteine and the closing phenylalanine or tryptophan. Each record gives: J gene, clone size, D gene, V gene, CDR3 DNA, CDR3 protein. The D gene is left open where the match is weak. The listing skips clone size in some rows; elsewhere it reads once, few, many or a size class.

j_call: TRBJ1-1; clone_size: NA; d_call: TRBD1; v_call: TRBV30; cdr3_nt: TGTGCCTGGAACCGACAGGGGAGGGCTGAAGCTTTCTTT; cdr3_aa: CAWNRQGRAEAFF
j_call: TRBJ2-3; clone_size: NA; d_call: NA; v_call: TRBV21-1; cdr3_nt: TGTGCCAGCAGCAATCGGCGGAAACTCACAGATACGCAGTATTTT; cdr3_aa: CASSNRRKLTDTQYF
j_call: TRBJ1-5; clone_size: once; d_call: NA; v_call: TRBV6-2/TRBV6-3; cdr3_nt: TGTGCCAGCAGCCCAGGGGATGGAAGCAATCAGCCCCAGCATTTT; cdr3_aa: CASSPGDGSNQPQHF
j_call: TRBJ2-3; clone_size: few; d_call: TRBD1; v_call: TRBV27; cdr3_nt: TGTGCCAGCAGGCGAGGACAGGGGCATTATGGCACAGATACGCAGTATTTT; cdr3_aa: CASRRGQGHYGTDTQYF
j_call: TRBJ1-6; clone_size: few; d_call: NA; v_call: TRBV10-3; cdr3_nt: TGTGCCATCAGTGAATCGGCAGGGTATAATTCACCCCTCCACTTT; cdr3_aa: CAISESAGYNSPLHF
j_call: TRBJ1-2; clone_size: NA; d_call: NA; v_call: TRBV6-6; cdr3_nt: TGTGCCAGCAGTCAGGACAGCTATGGCTACACCTTC; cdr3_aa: CASSQDSYGYTF
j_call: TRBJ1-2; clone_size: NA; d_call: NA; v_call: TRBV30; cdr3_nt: TGTGCCTGGAGGACCTCAGGGGCGCATGGCTACACCTTC; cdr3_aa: CAWRTSGAHGYTF
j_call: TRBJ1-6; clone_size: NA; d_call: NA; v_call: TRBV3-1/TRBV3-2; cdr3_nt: TGTGCCAGCAGCCAAGATTCTAATAATTCACCCCTCCACTTT; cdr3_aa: CASSQDSNNSPLHF
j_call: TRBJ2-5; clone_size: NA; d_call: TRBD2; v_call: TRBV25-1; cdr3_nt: TGTGCCAGCAGTAGATACGGGACTAGCCAAGAGACCCAGTACTTC; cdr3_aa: CASSRYGTSQETQYF
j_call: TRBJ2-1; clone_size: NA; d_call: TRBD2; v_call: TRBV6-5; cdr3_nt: TGTGCCAGCAGTTCCGGACTAGCGGGAGTTTACAATGAGCAGTTCTTC; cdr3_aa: CASSSGLAGVYNEQFF
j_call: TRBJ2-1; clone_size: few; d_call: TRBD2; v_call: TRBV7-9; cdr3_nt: TGTGCCAGCAGCTTAGCGACGACTAGCGGGAGAGGAGGGGAGCGGTTCTTC; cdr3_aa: CASSLATTSGRGGERFF
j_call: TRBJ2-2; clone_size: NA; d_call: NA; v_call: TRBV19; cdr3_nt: TGTGCCAGTAGTCACAGGGGAGGCACCGGGGAGCTGTTTTTT; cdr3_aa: CASSHRGGTGELFF
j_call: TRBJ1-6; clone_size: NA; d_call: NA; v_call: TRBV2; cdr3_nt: TGTGCCAGCAGTCCACGAGACAGCCAGAATTCACCCCTCCACTTT; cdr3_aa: CASSPRDSQNSPLHF
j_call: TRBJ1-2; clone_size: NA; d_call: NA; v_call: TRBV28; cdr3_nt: TGTGCCAGCAGTACCGAGCAGGAATTGCTTTATGGCTACACCTTC; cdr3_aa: CASSTEQELLYGYTF
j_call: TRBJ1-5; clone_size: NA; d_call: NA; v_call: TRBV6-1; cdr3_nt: TGTGCCAGCAGAAGACAGGGCAATCAGCCCCAGCATTTT; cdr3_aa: CASRRQGNQPQHF
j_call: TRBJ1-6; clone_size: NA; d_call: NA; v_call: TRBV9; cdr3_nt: TGTGCCAGCAGCGGACAGACGCCTAATTCACCCCTCCACTTT; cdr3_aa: CASSGQTPNSPLHF
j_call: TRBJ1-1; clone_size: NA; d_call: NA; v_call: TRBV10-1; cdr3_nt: TGCGCCAGCAGCGTAGCAAAACCGAACACTGAAGCTTTCTTT; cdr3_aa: CASSVAKPNTEAFF